Reported below is one TCR beta chain. The antigen remains undetermined. This sample stems from a study of response to subunit inactivated influenza vaccine. Overall study findings and caveats: The authors suggested that few new T cells are recruited per seasonal influenza vaccination.

TCRdb called the RT-PCR reads again in MiXCR, with one record for every CDR3 protein. Here the sample spans 450,000 to 600,000 distinct CDR3 sequences, under 9% being singletons. There are 14 residues in the CDR3. Germline V gene sequence: CDR1 SNHLY, CDR2 FYNNEI. V was shortened by 1 base and J by 2 bases, with 8 bases between the two germline ends. The source is a man aged 50 to 69 who received an inactivated influenza vaccine. This specimen consisted of PBMCs from blood, obtained less than 30 months after vaccination. The gene calls are TRBV2 and TRBJ1-2; D gene ambiguous. CDR3 coding DNA: TGTGCCAGCAGTGAAGTCCCGAGGAACTATGGCTACACCTTC. Its protein product is CASSEVPRNYGYTF.